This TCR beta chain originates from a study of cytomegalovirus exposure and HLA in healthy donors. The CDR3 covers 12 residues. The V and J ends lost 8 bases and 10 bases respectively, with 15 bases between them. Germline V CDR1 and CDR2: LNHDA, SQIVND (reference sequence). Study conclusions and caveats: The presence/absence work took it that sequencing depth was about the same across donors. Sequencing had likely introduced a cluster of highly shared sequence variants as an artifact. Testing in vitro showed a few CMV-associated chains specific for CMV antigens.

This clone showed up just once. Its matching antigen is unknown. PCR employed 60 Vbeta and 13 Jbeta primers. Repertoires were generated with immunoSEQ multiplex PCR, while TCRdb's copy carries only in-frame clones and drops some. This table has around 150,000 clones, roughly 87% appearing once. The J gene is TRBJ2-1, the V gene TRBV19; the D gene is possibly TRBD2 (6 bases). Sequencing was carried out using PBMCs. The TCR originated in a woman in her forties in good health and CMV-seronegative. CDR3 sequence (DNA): TGTGCCAGTGGCCCTAGGGGAGGAGAGCAGTTCTTC. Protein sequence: CASGPRGGEQFF.